This T cell receptor (beta chain) was sequenced in a study of metastatic and nonmetastatic thyroid tumors. Study as a whole: Repertoire data that came from the blood and tumor or nodule tissue of malignant and benign thyroid patients were compared.

Patients were all untreated before their thyroid surgery. This clone was counted many times. Its antigen remains unidentified. Original processing notes: Researchers built a distant-metastasis classifier for papillary thyroid cancer that drew on CDR3 differences across clinicopathological groups. TCRdb ran MiXCR on the PCR reads. The V and J calls reflect TCRdb's pipeline rather than the authors' work. Of about 39,000 clones in the sample, around a fifth were seen once. General study findings and limits: Malignant thyroid tumors reportedly exceeded benign nodules significantly in TCR beta diversity, with the difference appearing in blood and tumor.

The TCR was taken from a female donor with papillary thyroid cancer or a benign thyroid nodule (not recorded which). Some clones in this sample may be carry-over from other donors' samples. Specimen: blood.

The CDR3: CASKRQGDEKLFF. The CDR3 DNA sequence: TGTGCCAGTAAAAGGCAGGGGGATGAAAAACTGTTTTTT. The V and J genes are TRBV19 and TRBJ1-4; 7 bases are shared with TRBD1. J gave up 6 bases and V 7 bases, and 5 bases lay outside the gene matches. There are 13 residues in the CDR3. The germline V gene encodes CDR1 LNHDA and CDR2 SQIVND (reference sequence). The full variable domain, its missing parts supplied by reference TRBV19 and TRBJ1-4, is DGGITQSPKYLFRKEGQNVTLSCEQNLNHDAMYWYRQDPGQGLRLIYYSQIVNDFQKGDIAEGYSVSREKKESFPLTVTSAQKNPTAFYLCASKRQGDEKLFFGSGTQLSVL.